This T cell receptor (beta chain) stems from a study of T cell changes during pregnancy in multiple sclerosis. Deletions cut 0 bases from V and 1 base from J, with 4 bases between. The germline gives CDR1 SGHNT, CDR2 YYREEE (reference sequence). The CDR3 runs 13 residues. Some clones are missing from TCRdb's copy, which holds only in-frame ones; the method was immunoSEQ multiplex PCR. The sample yields tens of thousands of clones, roughly 93% seen once. This clone was seen only once. V and J are TRBV5-4 and TRBJ1-1; unclear D gene. Sequenced here: peripheral blood, sampled in the second trimester of pregnancy. The sequence derives from a female donor in good health, enrolled as a control in a pregnancy study. The CDR3 here is CASSLDRNTEAFF. The CDR3 coding sequence is TGTGCCAGCAGCTTGGACAGGAACACTGAAGCTTTCTTT.